What follows describes a single T cell receptor (beta chain). Antigen specificity is unknown. This specimen comes from a study of T cell responses to AZD1222 COVID-19 vaccine. Here immunoSEQ multiplex PCR was the method, and the copy in TCRdb shows in-frame clones only, minus some. The table lists fewer than 200,000 clones, around 94% of them singletons. Study observations and caveats: There were repertoire samples only from the period after the peak T cell response. Among AZD1222 vaccinees, only five to seven were seropositive at baseline.

The source was peripheral blood, collected on day 0 of AZD1222 vaccination. The sequence came from an adult in good health.

The CDR3 spells CASSPRPAGGTDTQYF. CDR3 nucleotide sequence: TGTGCCAGCAGCCCTCGACCAGCGGGGGGCACAGATACGCAGTATTTT. The genes are TRBV3-1 (or the pseudogene TRBV3-2) and TRBJ2-3; 8 positions match TRBD2. The length of the CDR3 is 16 residues. The V segment lost 4 bases and the J segment 1 base; nucleotides outside the gene matches: 7. Per germline, CDR1 LGHDT and CDR2 YNNKEL (reference sequence).